This T cell receptor (beta chain) emerged from a study of identical twins. Study results and limitations: Cord blood beta clonotypes present at high abundance carried fewer insertions; no such pattern appeared in memory repertoires. Out-of-frame TCR alpha sharing in monozygotic twins exceeded recombination model predictions.

To note about this clonotype: Its antigen remains unknown.

Template switching added a universal primer binding site, and final cDNA carried unique molecular identifiers. Each CDR3 protein gets one entry after TCRdb re-called the 5' RACE reads with MiXCR. This table holds approximately 890,000 distinct CDR3 sequences, about 12% found once. CDR1 and CDR2 (germline): MNHEY, SVGEGT. Trimming pared 6 bases from V and 4 bases from J, leaving 20 bases between. The CDR3 has 16 residues. The same specimen was also included in a second study, on yellow fever vaccine responses in identical twins. That paper adds: It has been reported that, in twins, the vaccine T cell response seemed partly convergent and partly personalized.

This rearrangement joins TRBV6-2 or TRBV6-3 to TRBJ2-3; D is possibly TRBD1 or TRBD2 (6 bases each). This TCR came from a woman under 30 in good health. Specimen: PBMCs. The CDR3 region is CASSQGTGSTADTQYF. CDR3 DNA sequence: TGTGCCAGCAGCCAGGGGACCGGGAGTACCGCAGATACGCAGTATTTT.